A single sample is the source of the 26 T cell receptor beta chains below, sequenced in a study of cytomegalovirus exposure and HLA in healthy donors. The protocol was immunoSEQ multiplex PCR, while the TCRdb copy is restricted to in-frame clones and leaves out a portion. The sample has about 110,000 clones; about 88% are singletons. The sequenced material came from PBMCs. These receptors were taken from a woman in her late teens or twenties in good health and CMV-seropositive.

CDR3 protein: CASSLGAGPNQPQHF. CDR3 DNA sequence: TGTGCCAGCAGTTTAGGGGCAGGACCCAATCAGCCCCAGCATTTT. This chain links TRBV27 with TRBJ1-5; tentative D call: TRBD1 (5 bases). Trimming removed 2 bases from V and 3 bases from J, with 11 bases in between. The CDR3 totals 15 residues. The germline V gene has CDR1 MNHEY and CDR2 SMNVEV (reference sequence).

The CDR3 is CASSVSGGPSYEQYF. The DNA for the CDR3 is TGTGCCAGCAGCGTGTCGGGGGGGCCCTCCTACGAGCAGTACTTC. This chain links TRBV9 with TRBJ2-7; 8 positions agree with TRBD2. Germline trimming cut 2 bases from V and 0 bases from J; bases unmatched to any gene: 4. CDR1 is SGDLS and CDR2 is YYNGEE in the germline V gene. The CDR3 loop spans 15 amino acids.

The CDR3 coding sequence is TGCGCCAGCAGCCAAGGACAGGGGGCTGAGCCCCAGCATTTT. Its translation: CASSQGQGAEPQHF. The gene calls are TRBV4-3 and TRBJ1-5; 10 bases align to TRBD1. This CDR3 spans 14 amino acids. The V gene's germline CDR1 is LGHNA and CDR2 YSLEER. J was trimmed by 8 bases and V by 1 base; bases with no gene match: 2.

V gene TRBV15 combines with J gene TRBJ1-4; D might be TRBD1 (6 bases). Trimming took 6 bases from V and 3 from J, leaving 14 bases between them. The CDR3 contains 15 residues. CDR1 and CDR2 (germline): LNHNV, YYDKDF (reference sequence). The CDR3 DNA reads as TGTGCCACCAGGGCAACAGGGATCTCTAATGAAAAACTGTTTTTT. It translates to CATRATGISNEKLFF.

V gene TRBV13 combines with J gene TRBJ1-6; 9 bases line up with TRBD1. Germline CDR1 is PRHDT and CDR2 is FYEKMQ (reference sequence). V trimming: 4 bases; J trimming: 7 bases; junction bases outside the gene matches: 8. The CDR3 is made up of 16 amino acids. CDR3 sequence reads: CASSSSGTGLNSPLHF. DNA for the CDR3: TGTGCCAGCAGCTCCTCCGGGACAGGGTTGAATTCACCCCTCCACTTT. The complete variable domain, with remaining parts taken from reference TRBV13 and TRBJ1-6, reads AAGVIQSPRHLIKEKRETATLKCYPIPRHDTVYWYQQGPGQDPQFLISFYEKMQSDKGSIPDRFSAQQFSDYHSELNMSSLELGDSALYFCASSSSGTGLNSPLHFGNGTRLTVT.

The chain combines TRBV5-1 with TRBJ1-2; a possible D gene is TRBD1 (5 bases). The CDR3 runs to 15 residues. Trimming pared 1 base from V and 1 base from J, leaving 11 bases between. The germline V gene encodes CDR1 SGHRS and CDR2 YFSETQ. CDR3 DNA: TGCGCCAGCAGCTTGCTGGGGCAGATTAACTATGGCTACACCTTC. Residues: CASSLLGQINYGYTF.

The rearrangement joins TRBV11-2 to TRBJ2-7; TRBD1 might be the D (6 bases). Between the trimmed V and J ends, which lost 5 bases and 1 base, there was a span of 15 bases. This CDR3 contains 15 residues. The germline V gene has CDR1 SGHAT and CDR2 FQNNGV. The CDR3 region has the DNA TGTGCCAGCAGCCAAAACAGGGCAGATTCCTACGAGCAGTACTTC. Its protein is CASSQNRADSYEQYF.

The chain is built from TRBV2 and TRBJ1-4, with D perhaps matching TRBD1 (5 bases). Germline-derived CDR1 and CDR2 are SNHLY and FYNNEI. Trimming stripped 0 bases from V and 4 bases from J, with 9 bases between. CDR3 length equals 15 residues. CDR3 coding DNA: TGTGCCAGCAGTGAAGCAAGGGGAAATAATGAAAAACTGTTTTTT. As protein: CASSEARGNNEKLFF.

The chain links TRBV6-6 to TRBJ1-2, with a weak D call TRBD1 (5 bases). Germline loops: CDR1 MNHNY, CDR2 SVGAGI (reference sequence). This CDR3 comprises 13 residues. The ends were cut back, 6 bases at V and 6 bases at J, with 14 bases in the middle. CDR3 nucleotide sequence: TGTGCCAGCAGGGTCCAAGCGGGGGATGGCTACACCTTC. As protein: CASRVQAGDGYTF.

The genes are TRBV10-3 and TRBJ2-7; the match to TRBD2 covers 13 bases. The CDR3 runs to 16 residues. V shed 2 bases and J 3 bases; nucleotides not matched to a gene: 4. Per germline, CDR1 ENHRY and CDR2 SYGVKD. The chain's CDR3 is CAISEGLAGARYEQYF. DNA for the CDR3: TGTGCCATCAGTGAGGGACTAGCGGGGGCCCGCTACGAGCAGTACTTC.

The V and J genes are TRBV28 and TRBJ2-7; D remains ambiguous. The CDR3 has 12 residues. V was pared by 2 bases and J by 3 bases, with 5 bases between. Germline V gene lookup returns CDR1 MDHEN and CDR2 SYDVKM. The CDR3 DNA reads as TGTGCCAGCAGTTTACCGTACTACGAGCAGTACTTC. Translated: CASSLPYYEQYF.

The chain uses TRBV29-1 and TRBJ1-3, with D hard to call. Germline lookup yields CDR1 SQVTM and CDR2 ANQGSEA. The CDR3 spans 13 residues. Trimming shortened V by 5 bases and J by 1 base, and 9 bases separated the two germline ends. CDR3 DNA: TGCAGCGTTCGAGCAGGATCTGGAAACACCATATATTTT. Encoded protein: CSVRAGSGNTIYF.

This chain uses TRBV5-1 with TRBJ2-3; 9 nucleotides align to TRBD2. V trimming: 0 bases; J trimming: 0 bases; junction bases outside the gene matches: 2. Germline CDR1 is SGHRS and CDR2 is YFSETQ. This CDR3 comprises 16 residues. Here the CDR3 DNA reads TGCGCCAGCAGCTTGGTAGCGGGGGCTAGCACAGATACGCAGTATTTT. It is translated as CASSLVAGASTDTQYF.

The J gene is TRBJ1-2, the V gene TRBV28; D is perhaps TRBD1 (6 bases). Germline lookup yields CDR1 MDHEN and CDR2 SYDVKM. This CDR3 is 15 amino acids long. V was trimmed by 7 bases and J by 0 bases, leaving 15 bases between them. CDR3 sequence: CASIPPGVPNYGYTF. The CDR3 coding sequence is TGTGCCAGCATACCCCCAGGGGTCCCTAACTATGGCTACACCTTC.

CDR3 protein: CASSPVAKNIQYF. CDR3 coding DNA: TGTGCCAGCAGTCCGGTAGCCAAAAACATTCAGTACTTC. V usage is TRBV28 and J usage is TRBJ2-4; D gene uncertain. Germline V gene data show CDR1 as MDHEN and CDR2 as SYDVKM. The V end was cut by 5 bases, the J end by 0 bases, with 5 bases between. This CDR3 contains 13 residues.

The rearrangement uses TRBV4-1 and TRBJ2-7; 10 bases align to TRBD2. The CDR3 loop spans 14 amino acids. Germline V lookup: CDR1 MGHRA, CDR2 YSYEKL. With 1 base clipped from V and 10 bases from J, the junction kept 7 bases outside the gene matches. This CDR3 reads CASSQGQLAGRQYF. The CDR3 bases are TGCGCCAGCAGCCAAGGGCAACTAGCGGGGAGACAGTACTTC.

The CDR3 here is CASSETWSSYEQYF. The CDR3 nucleotides are TGTGCCAGCAGTGAAACATGGAGCTCCTACGAGCAGTACTTC. The chain is built from TRBV6-1 and TRBJ2-7; D gene uncertain. The CDR3 has 14 amino acids. Trimming stripped 2 bases from V and 0 bases from J, with 8 bases between. Germline CDR1 reads MNHNS; CDR2 reads SASEGT.

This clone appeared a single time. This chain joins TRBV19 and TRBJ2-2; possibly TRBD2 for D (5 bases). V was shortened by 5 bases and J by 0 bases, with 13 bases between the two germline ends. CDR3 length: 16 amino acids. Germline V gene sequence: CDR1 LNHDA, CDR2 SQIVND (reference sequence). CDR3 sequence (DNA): TGTGCCAGTAGTCCTGGACTGATCGCGAACACCGGGGAGCTGTTTTTT. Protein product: CASSPGLIANTGELFF.

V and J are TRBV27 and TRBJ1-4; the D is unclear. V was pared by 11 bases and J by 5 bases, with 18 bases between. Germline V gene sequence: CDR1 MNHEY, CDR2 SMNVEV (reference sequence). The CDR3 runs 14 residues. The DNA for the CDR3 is TGTGCCTCACGCGAGGCCCCGGGGAATGAAAAACTGTTTTTT. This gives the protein CASREAPGNEKLFF.

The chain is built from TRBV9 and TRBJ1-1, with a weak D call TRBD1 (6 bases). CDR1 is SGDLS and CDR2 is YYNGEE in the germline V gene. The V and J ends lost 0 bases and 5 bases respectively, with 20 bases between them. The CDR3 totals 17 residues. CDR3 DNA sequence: TGTGCCAGCAGCGTAGATGTACGCGGGGGGCAGGGGACTGAAGCTTTCTTT. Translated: CASSVDVRGGQGTEAFF.

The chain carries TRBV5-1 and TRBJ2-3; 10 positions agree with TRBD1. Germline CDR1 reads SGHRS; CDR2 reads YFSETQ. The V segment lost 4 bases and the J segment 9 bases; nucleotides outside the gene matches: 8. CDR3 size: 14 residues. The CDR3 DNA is TGCGCCAGCAGCACCGGGACAGGGGTGGTCACGCAGTATTTT. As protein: CASSTGTGVVTQYF.

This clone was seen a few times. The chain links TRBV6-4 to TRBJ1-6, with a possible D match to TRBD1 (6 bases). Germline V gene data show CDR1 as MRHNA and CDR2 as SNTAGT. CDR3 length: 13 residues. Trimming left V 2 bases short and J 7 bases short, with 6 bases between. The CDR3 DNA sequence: TGTGCCAGCAGTGACGGGACAAATTCACCCCTCCACTTT. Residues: CASSDGTNSPLHF.

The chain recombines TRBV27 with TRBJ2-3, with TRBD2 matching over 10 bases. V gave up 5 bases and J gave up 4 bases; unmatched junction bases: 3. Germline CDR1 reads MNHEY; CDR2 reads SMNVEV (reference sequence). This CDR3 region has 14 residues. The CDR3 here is CASSALAGADTQYF. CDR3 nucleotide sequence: TGTGCCAGCAGTGCCCTAGCGGGGGCAGATACGCAGTATTTT.

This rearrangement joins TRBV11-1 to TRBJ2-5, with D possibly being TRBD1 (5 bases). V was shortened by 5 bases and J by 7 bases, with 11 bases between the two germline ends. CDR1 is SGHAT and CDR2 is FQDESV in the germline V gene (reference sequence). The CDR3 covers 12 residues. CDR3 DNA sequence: TGTGCCAGCAGCCCACCGCAGGGGACCCAGTACTTC. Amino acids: CASSPPQGTQYF.

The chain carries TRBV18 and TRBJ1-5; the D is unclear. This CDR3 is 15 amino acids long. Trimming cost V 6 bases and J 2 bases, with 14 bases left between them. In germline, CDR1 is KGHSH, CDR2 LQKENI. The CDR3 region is CASSPGEFGNQPQHF. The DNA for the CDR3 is TGTGCCAGCTCCCCTGGGGAGTTTGGCAATCAGCCCCAGCATTTT.

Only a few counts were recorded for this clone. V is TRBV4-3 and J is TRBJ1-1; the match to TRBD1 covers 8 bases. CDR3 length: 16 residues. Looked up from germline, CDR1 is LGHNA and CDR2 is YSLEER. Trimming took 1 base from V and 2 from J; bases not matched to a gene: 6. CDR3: CASSQAIGQGNTEAFF. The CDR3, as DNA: TGCGCCAGCAGCCAAGCGATAGGACAGGGCAACACTGAAGCTTTCTTT.